The source of this T cell receptor (beta chain) is a study of Ad26.COV2.S vaccination and SARS-CoV-2 variants. CDR3 size: 13 residues. V dropped 1 base and J dropped 7 bases, with 8 bases sitting between them. The germline gives CDR1 SGHTA, CDR2 FQGNSA. Study results and caveats: Reported post-vaccination CD8+ and CD4+ T cell responses to spike showed substantial breadth.

Treatment defined: 15 to 20 received Ad26.COV2.S at low or high dose, single or two shots; about 5 received placebo; per-sample allocation not given. Day 63 after the first vaccine or placebo injection was the time point for sampling. Based in Boston, the donor was an adult of 18-55 years. An Ad26 vector that expressed Wuhan-strain SARS-CoV-2 spike constituted the vaccine. The table came from immunoSEQ multiplex PCR; TCRdb's copy has only in-frame clones and leaves some out. The repertoire holds 300,000 to 400,000 clones, approximately 86% seen once, with over 8.5% in the top ten. This clone has just a few counts. Its antigen is as yet unknown.

This material consisted of peripheral blood, taken in a trial of Ad26.COV2.S vaccine versus placebo. This receptor was identified in a person between 18 and 60 years old who received the Ad26.COV2.S COVID-19 vaccine or a placebo. The chain links TRBV7-2 to TRBJ2-1; the D is unclear. The CDR3 region is CASSLVGSNEQFF. For the CDR3, the DNA is TGTGCCAGCAGCTTAGTTGGCTCTAATGAGCAGTTCTTC.